This T cell receptor beta chain was profiled in a study of cytomegalovirus exposure and HLA in healthy donors (dated by TCRdb to about 2017). As for the study more broadly: According to an earlier analysis of 450 to 650 of the donors, 150 million to 200 million T cells yielded 90 million to 140 million unique TCR beta sequences and about 300 Gb of sequence data. All discovery cohort repertoires had been generated on a single sequencing platform. Donor age, sex, ethnicity and CMV serostatus were compiled together with the repertoire data. Typing coverage varied by locus: roughly 629-630 donors for A, B, C, DRB1 and DQB1; approximately 520 for DQA1; nearly 610 for DPA1; fewer than 480 for DPB1. In the later analysis, no new phenotypic data were used to find candidate immune exposures; instead, reliance was placed on TCR beta sequences and their occurrence across donors. The study profiled the T cell repertoires of some 610 subjects by immunosequencing and related them to cytomegalovirus serostatus. Roughly 310 gigabases of sequencing data and tens of millions of unique TCR sequences were included in an early release covering several hundred HLA-typed donors. To decide whether each TCR beta V gene segment behaved as functional or pseudogenic, an earlier analysis of 587 of the donors relied on high-throughput TCR beta sequencing. Both class I and class II loci were covered by HLA typing, at four-digit resolution. To study patterns of TCR occurrence, a later analysis re-analyzed previously published TCR beta repertoires from more than 550 donors and added high-resolution HLA genotyping. To predict cytomegalovirus infection status, the study combined high-throughput TCR immunosequencing, statistical association of individual TCRs with disease status, and machine learning. Of the approximately 400 genotyped donors, roughly 85% fell in the genetic ancestry cluster associated with self-reported Caucasian donors. The study aimed to test whether signatures of past pathogen exposure could be identified by cataloging public T cell receptors. A separate validation cohort of roughly 130 different subjects was used in addition to the approximately 640-subject first cohort. Several DR-DQ haplotypes were handled as single units for association and clustering because linkage in the cohort was strong. Among some 410 genotyped donors of the cohort, an average of approximately 250,000 unique TCR beta nucleotide sequences were sequenced per donor, around a sixth of them non-productive. A later genetic analysis used genome-wide SNP genotypes for about three fifths of the 666 donors, treating that subset as a discovery cohort. The research as a whole found: The study listed 150 to 200 TCR beta chains as associated with cytomegalovirus. According to a later analysis, TCR association rates differed among HLA loci, with DRB1 alleles showing the most associated TCRs and HLA-C alleles showing the fewest. In a later analysis, HLA-associated TCR beta chains showed more clonal expansion and lower generation probabilities than non-associated chains that were equally common. CMV serostatus was the only immune exposure information available for the cohort. The cohort was sequenced for TCR beta chains only, and without alpha or paired-chain data the features that could be detected were limited. According to the authors, the approach could potentially be generalized to other disease states and immunological phenotypes. Because some donors lacked HLA typing at each locus, the association tests relied only on the typed subset. Assigning TCR associations to individual alleles was difficult when HLA alleles, especially DR and DQ, strongly co-occurred. In vitro tests confirmed that a few of the cytomegalovirus-associated TCR beta chains recognize cytomegalovirus antigens. In an earlier analysis of some 500 of the donors, most TCR beta V segments appeared in productive rearrangements about 87% or about 30% of the time, broadly matching IMGT annotations. In a later analysis, several top co-occurrence clusters were reported to appear linked to parvovirus B19, influenza, CMV and Epstein-Barr virus. Specific HLA alleles were associated with 15,000 to 20,000 TCR beta sequences at a false discovery rate of 0.05 in a later analysis. Most TCR sequences were seen in very few donors, while some public TCRs were found in many individuals. A further reported finding was that TCR beta sequences accurately predicted the HLA-A and HLA-B alleles for most subjects in the first cohort. The earlier analysis of some 560 of the donors excluded about 16 rarely observed V segments, including chromosome 9 orphons, because counts were too low. Linkage disequilibrium might explain the correlated functional status among segregating V segments, but an unknown experimental factor could not be ruled out. A later analysis found that most CMV-associated TCR beta chains appeared HLA-restricted, with HLA associations seemingly driven largely by CMV exposure. Roughly uniform sequencing depth across donors was assumed in presence/absence analyses, although this assumption may not hold. The classifier was reported to diagnose cytomegalovirus status with high specificity and sensitivity in both the original and validation cohorts. A cluster of highly shared sequence variants was judged likely to represent a technical artifact of the sequencing pipeline. In a later genetic analysis, a missense DCLRE1C variant was associated with V-gene and J-gene trimming of TCR beta chains, and the association was replicated in an independent cohort. In a later genetic analysis, fewer N-insertions in productive TCRs were reported among donors in an Asian-associated ancestry cluster than the roughly 700-donor mean.

Libraries were prepared through the immunoSEQ multiplex PCR assay. A mixture of 60 forward primers for TCR Vbeta segments and 13 reverse primers for TCR Jbeta segments was used in the multiplex PCR. The CDR3 region of rearranged TCR beta genes was amplified from genomic DNA by a multiplex PCR assay. On the Illumina HiSeq System, the amplified TCR beta libraries were sequenced as 87-base-pair reads. The original methods were these. A later analysis counted around 72 million unique TCR beta chains across the 650 to 700 repertoires, and some 11 million of these chains were shared by at least two donors. To remove PCR and sequencing errors, raw reads were error-corrected and collapsed into unique sequences using a nearest-neighbor algorithm that merged closely related sequences. CDR3 sequences were aligned to IMGT reference sequences to assign V, D and J gene segments. For a sequence to be retained, a match of at least six nucleotides to both a V gene segment and a J gene segment was required. Rearrangements were called productive when the CDR3 lacked stop codons and stayed in frame with V and J; all others were non-productive. CDR3 was defined according to IMGT convention as the region running from the second conserved V-encoded cysteine to the conserved J-encoded phenylalanine. The earlier analysis of 500 to 600 of the donors excluded sequences that lacked an unambiguous match to a single V gene segment. An earlier analysis of roughly 590 of the donors called V segments functional above 56.7% productive rearrangements and segregating when the between-donor standard deviation exceeded 5%. A statistical classification framework was built for diagnosing cytomegalovirus status from the catalog of TCR beta chain sequences. In a later analysis, TCR nucleotide sequences were compared against IMGT/GENE-DB human TR gene sequences so that V and J genes could be assigned. In a later analysis, CDR3 sequences and most-parsimonious VDJ recombination scenarios were assigned using the TCRdist pipeline. In a later analysis, each TCR beta chain was defined by its CDR3 amino acid sequence together with its V-gene family, and reads lacking a unique V-gene family were excluded. To address suspected cross-contamination and a sequencing artifact, a later analysis removed 450 to 700 highly shared, low-generation-probability nucleotide sequences. A later analysis calculated a clonal expansion index for each public chain from normalized within-repertoire ranks of inferred template counts. Generation probabilities in a later analysis came from a VDJ recombination model fitted to out-of-frame rearrangements, and those results were checked against IGoR. A later analysis scored TCR-TCR, TCR-HLA and TCR-CMV co-occurrence with hypergeometric tests, applying a repertoire-size bias correction to TCR pairs. A later analysis estimated false discovery rates by permuting HLA or CMV assignments 20 times. A later analysis grouped co-occurring TCRs with DBSCAN, adding TCRdist sequence similarity when clustering within HLA-allele-positive subsets. Co-occurrence clustering excluded repertoires with fewer than 30,000 or more than 120,000 public chains, plus five with anomalous nucleotide sharing. This immuneACCESS table, as held by TCRdb, lists in-frame sequences with V and J called but not all clones. Of the missing ones, under half trace to an unresolved V gene in checked studies; the others have no known cause. From that table come the V and J calls and clone size; the DNA was used to work out D and trimming. In this sample the table shows about 120,000 clones, under 70% of which occur a single time. The top ten constitute approximately 1.4% of the sample.

As to this clone: There is no known antigen for this receptor. Base qualities were left out, and no much larger clone turns up one base away.

In total, roughly 670 healthy bone marrow donors made up the cohort. At the time of sampling, every cohort member was nominally healthy, though immune exposures that went unrecorded were likely present. The donor tested CMV seronegative and was one of the 352 seronegative cohort members. Each donor provided a peripheral blood sample, and peripheral blood mononuclear cells were used for TCR beta sequencing. The Qiagen DNeasy Blood Extraction Kit was used to extract genomic DNA from the blood cell samples. Sample: PBMCs. This clonotype originated in a man younger than 35 in good health and CMV-seronegative.

The CDR3 protein: CAWGRKTSGGTYEQYF. The DNA reads TGTGCCTGGGGAAGGAAGACTAGCGGGGGGACCTACGAGCAGTACTTC. The sequence links TRBV30 to TRBJ2-7; TRBD2 agrees with 13 junctional bases. Germline trimming amounts to 5 bases on V and 2 bases on J, with 9 as the count of junction bases outside the gene matches. The CDR3 contains 16 residues, cysteine and phenylalanine counted. Of all the DNA, just the CDR3 is kept, 48 bases in frame from base 1. As encoded in the germline V gene (reference sequence), CDR1 is GTSNPN while CDR2 is SVGIG.